Sequencing of this T cell receptor beta chain was carried out in a study of T cell repertoires in cytomegalovirus infection. Study summary: Signatures in public TCR beta sequences pointed to both CMV infection and matching HLA type. Study-wide points: The ex vivo response was dominated by HLA-C-restricted CMV-specific TCR beta clonotypes. The study identified carriers of CMV plus the relevant HLA from cumulative public TCR beta family frequency.

The CDR3 runs 15 residues. Germline CDR1 reads MNHEY; CDR2 reads SVGEGT. Trimming left V 0 bases short and J 8 bases short, with 13 bases between. Concerning this clonotype itself: Its specificity is not known.

TCRdb reprocessed the reads via MiXCR and lists one record per CDR3 protein. Of over 150,000 distinct CDR3 sequences in the sample, about 18% were seen once. The TCR was taken from a human donor in good health (CMV status not recorded). Some clones in this sample may be carry-over from other donors' samples. J is TRBJ1-4 and V is TRBV6-2 or TRBV6-3; tentatively, D is TRBD1 (5 bases). Sequencing used CD8+ T cells from PBMCs. The CDR3 is CASSYSDTMGEKLFF. Here the CDR3 DNA reads TGTGCCAGCAGTTACTCGGACACAATGGGGGAAAAACTGTTTTTT.